The rows below give T cell receptor beta chains drawn from one sample of a study of CD8 T cells in Susac syndrome. MiXCR, applied by TCRdb to the immunoSEQ multiplex PCR reads, yields one record per CDR3 protein. The sample contains some 150,000 distinct CDR3 sequences, nearly 97% of which appear only once. The sample comprised CD8+ T cells from PBMCs. These receptors were obtained from a human donor with multiple sclerosis. The CDR3 runs from the conserved cysteine through the conserved F or W.

J,V,CDR3
TRBJ1-2,TRBV12-3/TRBV12-4,CASSPTIYGYTF
TRBJ1-1,TRBV7-9,CASSSGWGTEAFF
TRBJ1-1,TRBV20-1,CTTRVPEAFF
TRBJ2-2,TRBV29-1,CSARPSGEPPGELFF
TRBJ1-2,TRBV29-1,CSARDRGPDGYTF
TRBJ2-3,TRBV10-3,CASEPEASGGAADTQYF
TRBJ1-5,TRBV20-1,CSAKDRDNQPQHF
TRBJ2-4,TRBV7-3,CASSSSGGTKNIQYF
TRBJ2-5,TRBV2,CASSESPSLGETQYF
TRBJ1-3,TRBV30,CACRRAPGNTIYF
TRBJ2-1,TRBV9,CASSVQDSSSYNEQFF
TRBJ2-5,TRBV5-6,CASSPAGGIIETQYF
TRBJ2-3,TRBV30,CAWSESSNADTQYF
TRBJ2-1,TRBV13,CASSSGTYEQFF
TRBJ2-7,TRBV4-1,CASSQRDRGSYEQYF
TRBJ2-7,TRBV3-1,CASSQNTGSEQYF
TRBJ1-5,TRBV6-6,CASSYGSGSLFQPQHF
TRBJ2-7,TRBV29-1,CSVETMDTPPHEQYF
TRBJ1-1,TRBV20-1,CSAPSEGQGLVTEAFF
TRBJ2-3,TRBV12-3/TRBV12-4,CASSFFSDTQYF
TRBJ2-7,TRBV18,CASSRDGSYEQYF
TRBJ2-1,TRBV20-1,CSARQHDASYNEQFF
TRBJ1-4,TRBV11-1,CASSLGASTNEKLFF
TRBJ2-1,TRBV7-9,CASRPSGGADEQFF
TRBJ1-2,TRBV10-2,CASSESLGAPFLYGYTF
TRBJ2-7,TRBV5-1,CASSLEGTRAGIQYF
TRBJ2-5,TRBV4-1,CASSPRSGFFQETQYF
TRBJ2-1,TRBV20-1,CSAGMSAGEQFF
TRBJ1-4,TRBV27,CASSHRGLKLFF
TRBJ2-5,TRBV6-2/TRBV6-3,CASSYSGAAETQYF
TRBJ2-7,TRBV12-5,CASAETSGVSYEQYF
TRBJ1-1,TRBV29-1,CSVVWQSPEAFF
TRBJ2-5,TRBV24-1,CATSAGFQETQYF
TRBJ2-2,TRBV30,CAWSPGQGSGELFF
TRBJ2-1,TRBV20-1,CSANSGGTYNEQFF
TRBJ2-7,TRBV11-2,CASSYGTGASYEQYF
TRBJ1-1,TRBV6-1,CASRPPGQVREDTEAFF